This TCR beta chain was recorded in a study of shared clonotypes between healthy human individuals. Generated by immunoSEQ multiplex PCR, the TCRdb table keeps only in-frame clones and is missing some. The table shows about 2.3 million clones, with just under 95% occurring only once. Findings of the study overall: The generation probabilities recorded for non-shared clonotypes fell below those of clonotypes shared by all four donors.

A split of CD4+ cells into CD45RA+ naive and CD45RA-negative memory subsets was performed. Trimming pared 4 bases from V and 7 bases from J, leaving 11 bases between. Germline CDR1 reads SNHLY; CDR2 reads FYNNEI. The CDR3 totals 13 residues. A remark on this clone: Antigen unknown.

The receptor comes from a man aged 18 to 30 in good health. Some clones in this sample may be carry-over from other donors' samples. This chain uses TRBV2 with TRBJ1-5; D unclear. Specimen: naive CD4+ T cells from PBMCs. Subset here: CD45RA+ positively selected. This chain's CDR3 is CASSAGREQPQHF. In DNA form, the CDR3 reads TGTGCCAGCAGTGCAGGAAGGGAACAGCCCCAGCATTTT.